A single sample gave rise to the 30 T cell receptor beta chains below, sequenced in a study of blood T cell repertoires in COVID-19 (dated by TCRdb to 2019 to 2021). Libraries were made using the immunoSEQ multiplex PCR assay. TCRdb provides this immuneACCESS table in a form limited to in-frame rearrangements. Some clones are lacking; in checked studies, under half of them reflect an unresolved V gene, and why the rest are absent is not known. This sample comprises around 100,000 clones, roughly 92% of them detected only once. More than 1.5% of the sample is held by the ten biggest clonotypes. The sequenced sample consisted of peripheral blood. The receptors derive from a woman in her forties or fifties with COVID-19, enrolled during active disease.

The chain couples TRBV4-1 to TRBJ1-6, with a possible D match to TRBD1 (5 bases). V lost 1 base, J lost 7 bases, and 11 bases lay in between. CDR1 and CDR2 (germline): MGHRA, YSYEKL. The CDR3 runs to 15 residues. CDR3 bases: TGCGCCAGCAGCCAAGGTCGGCAGGGAAATTCACCCCTCCACTTT. It yields the protein CASSQGRQGNSPLHF.

The rearrangement joins TRBV7-2 to TRBJ1-1; 8 bases agree with TRBD1. Per the germline V gene, CDR1 is SGHTA and CDR2 is FQGNSA. The junction had 9 bases not matched to a gene; V was cut back by 6 bases and J by 3 bases. This CDR3 contains 15 residues. The CDR3 coding sequence is TGTGCCAGCAGAATGTGGACAGGGAGAGACACTGAAGCTTTCTTT. Translating gives CASRMWTGRDTEAFF. The entire variable domain, with the rest obtained from reference TRBV7-2 and TRBJ1-1, is as follows: GAGVSQSPSNKVTEKGKDVELRCDPISGHTALYWYRQSLGQGLEFLIYFQGNSAPDKSGLPSDRFSAERTGGSVSTLTIQRTQQEDSAVYLCASRMWTGRDTEAFFGQGTRLTVV.

This rearrangement joins TRBV19 to TRBJ2-1; D is perhaps TRBD1 (5 bases). CDR1 is LNHDA, CDR2 SQIVND, per germline (reference sequence). V shed 5 bases and J shed 4 bases, with 9 bases lying between them. The CDR3 is 13 residues long. DNA for the CDR3: TGTGCCAGTAGTCGACAGTTTTACAATGAGCAGTTCTTC. As protein: CASSRQFYNEQFF.

The chain joins TRBV5-4 to TRBJ1-2, with 7 bases identical to TRBD1. This CDR3 spans 15 amino acids. Germline assignment: CDR1 SGHNT and CDR2 YYREEE (reference sequence). With V trimmed by 3 bases and J by 6 bases, 11 bases remained unmatched. Written as DNA, the CDR3 is TGTGCCAGCAGCTCACAGTCCCGGGACAGTAATGGCTACACCTTC. It codes for CASSSQSRDSNGYTF.

The J gene is TRBJ1-1, the V gene TRBV12-3 or TRBV12-4; tentatively, D is TRBD1 (6 bases). V was shortened by 4 bases and J by 7 bases, with 13 bases between the two germline ends. CDR3 length: 13 amino acids. CDR3 region: CASSSWGRVEAFF. The DNA for the CDR3 is TGTGCCAGCAGTTCCTGGGGGCGGGTTGAAGCTTTCTTT.

This chain uses TRBV5-4 with TRBJ1-6; the D gene is possibly TRBD1 (5 bases). CDR3 length: 13 residues. V was trimmed by 2 bases and J by 9 bases, leaving 9 bases between them. Germline loops: CDR1 SGHNT, CDR2 YYREEE (reference sequence). CDR3 sequence reads: CASSFQGGSPLHF. The CDR3 region has the DNA TGTGCCAGCAGCTTCCAGGGCGGTTCACCCCTCCACTTT.

V gene TRBV5-1 combines with J gene TRBJ2-7, with 8 bases matching TRBD1. This CDR3 is 19 amino acids long. Germline-derived CDR1 and CDR2 are SGHRS and YFSETQ. With 4 bases clipped from V and 4 bases from J, the junction kept 22 bases outside the gene matches. The CDR3 protein is CASSDNSWDRSSYPYEQYV. Written as DNA, the CDR3 is TGCGCCAGCAGCGACAATTCGTGGGACAGGAGCTCCTACCCTTACGAGCAGTACGTC.

V and J are TRBV7-2 and TRBJ1-2; weak D call: TRBD1 (5 bases). The V gene lost 5 bases and the J gene lost 7 bases, with 29 bases spanning the gap. The CDR3 has 18 amino acids. CDR1 is SGHTA and CDR2 is FQGNSA in the germline V gene. CDR3 nucleotide sequence: TGTGCCAGCAGCCCTACGATAGCCTCGACAGCCGTCTGGGGTGGCTACACCTTC. Residues: CASSPTIASTAVWGGYTF.

This clone showed up just once. The chain is built from TRBV24-1 and TRBJ2-2; 8 bases match TRBD1. V shed 5 bases, J shed 4 bases, and the junction held 26 bases outside the gene matches. The CDR3 sequence is 22 residues long. CDR1 is KGHDR, CDR2 SFDVKD, per germline. The CDR3 region is CATSAPPWDRRMRRVSTGELFF. The CDR3, as DNA: TGTGCCACCAGTGCCCCCCCCTGGGACAGGCGAATGAGACGGGTAAGCACCGGGGAGCTGTTTTTT.

The chain is built from TRBV9 and TRBJ1-6, with a tentative D call TRBD1 (6 bases). This CDR3 spans 13 amino acids. Per the germline V gene, CDR1 is SGDLS and CDR2 is YYNGEE. Trimming removed 4 bases at V and 11 bases at J, with 13 bases between. The CDR3 loop reads CASSRTAIPPLHF. The CDR3 DNA sequence: TGTGCCAGCAGCCGGACAGCAATACCACCCCTCCACTTT.

The chain uses TRBV5-5 and TRBJ2-3; perhaps TRBD1 as D (5 bases). V lost 2 bases to trimming and J lost 3 bases, with 22 bases between them. CDR3 length: 18 residues. Germline values: CDR1 SGHKS, CDR2 YYEKEE (reference sequence). CDR3 DNA sequence: TGTGCCAGCAGCTTAGCACAGGTACTAAGGTCTCTGACAGATACGCAGTATTTT. This encodes CASSLAQVLRSLTDTQYF.

The chain joins TRBV28 to TRBJ2-3; 7 bases agree with TRBD2. Trimming cost V 6 bases and J 4 bases; bases outside gene matches: 7. CDR1 is MDHEN and CDR2 is SYDVKM in the germline V gene. This CDR3 has 14 amino acids. CDR3 region: CASSQRGGADTQYF. CDR3 DNA sequence: TGTGCCAGCAGCCAGCGGGGAGGCGCAGATACGCAGTATTTT. Supplemented by reference TRBV28 and TRBJ2-3, the full variable domain reads DVKVTQSSRYLVKRTGEKVFLECVQDMDHENMFWYRQDPGLGLRLIYFSYDVKMKEKGDIPEGYSVSREKKERFSLILESASTNQTSMYLCASSQRGGADTQYFGPGTRLTVL.

The V and J genes are TRBV4-1 and TRBJ2-1, with 10 bases aligning to TRBD2. The CDR3 is 15 amino acids. The V gene's germline CDR1 is MGHRA and CDR2 YSYEKL. V lost 1 base, J lost 6 bases, and 3 bases stayed unmatched. CDR3 in amino acids: CASSQAASGGNEQFF. The CDR3 DNA is TGCGCCAGCAGCCAAGCAGCTAGCGGGGGCAATGAGCAGTTCTTC.

V usage is TRBV7-9 and J usage is TRBJ2-7, with TRBD2 identical over 8 bases. Germline V gene data show CDR1 as SEHNR and CDR2 as FQNEAQ (reference sequence). V lost 5 bases to trimming and J lost 0 bases; unmatched junction nucleotides: 12. This CDR3 contains 17 residues. CDR3 in DNA: TGTGCCAGCAGCCACCCCGCCATAGCGGGGAGCTCCTACGAGCAGTACTTC. It yields the protein CASSHPAIAGSSYEQYF.

The chain combines TRBV2 with TRBJ1-2, with TRBD1 matching 7 bases. The V segment lost 5 bases and the J segment 2 bases; nucleotides outside the gene matches: 8. The CDR3 runs 15 residues. Germline-derived CDR1 and CDR2 are SNHLY and FYNNEI. CDR3 amino acids: CASSFDRAANYGYTF. CDR3 sequence (DNA): TGTGCCAGCAGTTTTGACAGGGCCGCAAACTATGGCTACACCTTC.

The V and J genes are TRBV5-1 and TRBJ1-1; weak D call: TRBD1 (6 bases). Germline CDR1 SGHRS, CDR2 YFSETQ. The CDR3 is 16 amino acids. Trimming took 0 bases from V and 4 from J, leaving 16 bases between them. The CDR3 sequence is CASSLVGGLESTEAFF. In DNA, the CDR3 is TGCGCCAGCAGCTTGGTAGGGGGTCTCGAGAGCACTGAAGCTTTCTTT.

The V call is TRBV11-1, the J call TRBJ2-3; weak D call: TRBD1 (6 bases). With 0 bases removed from V and 1 base from J, the gap between germline ends came to 11 bases. Germline CDR1 SGHAT, CDR2 FQDESV (reference sequence). This CDR3 is 16 amino acids long. In nucleotides, the CDR3 is TGTGCCAGCAGCTTAGCACTAGGGGGTCGCACAGATACGCAGTATTTT. Its protein is CASSLALGGRTDTQYF.

The genes are TRBV13 and TRBJ2-1; D possibly corresponds to TRBD2 (6 bases). This CDR3 is 18 amino acids long. Between the trimmed V and J ends, which lost 0 bases and 8 bases, there was a span of 23 bases. Germline lookup yields CDR1 PRHDT and CDR2 FYEKMQ (reference sequence). This CDR3 is CASSLGSWGLNPDHEQFF. CDR3 DNA sequence: TGTGCCAGCAGCTTAGGTAGTTGGGGACTCAACCCTGACCATGAGCAGTTCTTC.

CDR3 amino acids: CASSLGSLTDTQYF. CDR3 coding DNA: TGCGCCAGCAGCTTGGGTAGTCTCACAGATACGCAGTATTTT. This chain joins TRBV5-1 and TRBJ2-3; no firm D call. CDR3 size: 14 residues. The germline gives CDR1 SGHRS, CDR2 YFSETQ. Trimming left V 0 bases short and J 2 bases short, with 7 bases between.

V gene TRBV3-1 (or the pseudogene TRBV3-2) combines with J gene TRBJ1-1; D is perhaps TRBD1 (5 bases). V dropped 4 bases and J dropped 1 base, with 10 bases sitting between them. The CDR3 loop spans 14 amino acids. CDR1 is LGHDT and CDR2 is YNNKEL in the germline V gene (reference sequence). The CDR3 nucleotides read TGTGCCAGCAGCCGATACGACAGGAACACTGAAGCTTTCTTT. This translates into CASSRYDRNTEAFF.

This chain uses TRBV12-5 with TRBJ2-1; no clear D. The CDR3 sequence is 14 residues long. The germline V gene encodes CDR1 LGHNT and CDR2 FRNRAP. V was trimmed by 0 bases and J by 4 bases, leaving 7 bases between them. CDR3 residues: CASGLVGYYNEQFF. Here the CDR3 DNA reads TGTGCTAGTGGTTTGGTCGGGTATTACAATGAGCAGTTCTTC.

This chain links TRBV28 with TRBJ1-1; a weak D match, TRBD1 (6 bases). Trimming cost V 4 bases and J 0 bases, with 15 bases left between them. CDR3 length equals 16 residues. Germline V gene sequence: CDR1 MDHEN, CDR2 SYDVKM. The CDR3 nucleotides read TGTGCCAGCAGTTCCTCAGGGGTCCTCATGAACACTGAAGCTTTCTTT. Protein product: CASSSSGVLMNTEAFF.

The chain is built from TRBV5-6 and TRBJ1-1; 7 bases are a match to TRBD1. V trimming: 0 bases; J trimming: 7 bases; junction bases outside the gene matches: 3. Germline V gene data show CDR1 as SGHDT and CDR2 as YYEEEE. This CDR3 is built from 13 residues. CDR3 sequence: CASSLVQGDEAFF. The DNA of the CDR3 is TGTGCCAGCAGCTTGGTTCAGGGGGATGAAGCTTTCTTT.

Here the CDR3 reads CASSQRTGGGTGELFF. CDR3 DNA: TGCGCCAGCAGCCAACGCACAGGGGGTGGGACCGGGGAGCTGTTTTTT. The chain recombines TRBV4-3 with TRBJ2-2; 8 positions match TRBD1. From germline, CDR1 is LGHNA and CDR2 YSLEER. V trimming: 2 bases; J trimming: 5 bases; junction bases outside the gene matches: 7. The CDR3 spans 16 residues.

The chain couples TRBV9 to TRBJ2-3, with 8 bases identical to TRBD2. The V gene end was trimmed by 0 bases and the J gene end by 1 base; junction bases not matched to a gene: 10. The CDR3 length is 18 residues. The germline CDR1 and CDR2 sequences are SGDLS and YYNGEE. CDR3 residues: CASSVAGGASGRTDTQYF. The CDR3 nucleotides read TGTGCCAGCAGCGTAGCGGGGGGGGCTAGCGGGCGCACAGATACGCAGTATTTT.

The rearrangement joins TRBV14 to TRBJ2-1, with 10 bases fitting TRBD2. Germline lookup yields CDR1 SGHDN and CDR2 FVKESK. CDR3 length: 15 amino acids. V dropped 5 bases and J dropped 11; count of bases not matched to a gene: 12. CDR3 protein: CASSSTSGSLAKQFF. The DNA for the CDR3 is TGTGCCAGCAGCTCGACTAGCGGGTCTCTGGCGAAGCAGTTCTTC. Complete variable domain (other parts from reference TRBV14 and TRBJ2-1): EAGVTQFPSHSVIEKGQTVTLRCDPISGHDNLYWYRRVMGKEIKFLLHFVKESKQDESGMPNNRFLAERTGGTYSTLKVQPAELEDSGVYFCASSSTSGSLAKQFFGPGTRLTVL.

This chain's CDR3 is CASSLRQGRTEAFF. The CDR3 DNA reads as TGTGCCAGCAGCCTAAGACAGGGAAGAACTGAAGCTTTCTTT. The chain joins TRBV7-2 to TRBJ1-1; 7 bases map to TRBD1. This CDR3 contains 14 residues. Germline V gene data show CDR1 as SGHTA and CDR2 as FQGNSA. V shed 5 bases and J 5 bases; nucleotides not matched to a gene: 8.

This clone was counted a few times. The J gene is TRBJ1-6, the V gene TRBV19; D unclear. Germline V lookup: CDR1 LNHDA, CDR2 SQIVND (reference sequence). CDR3 length: 18 residues. V was cut by 3 bases and J by 0 bases, with 15 bases left in between. Here the CDR3 reads CASSMERPSSSYNSPLHF. The CDR3, as DNA: TGTGCCAGTAGTATGGAGAGGCCCTCGAGCTCCTATAATTCACCCCTCCACTTT.

In its sample, this clone was seen once. The V gene is TRBV5-1, the J gene TRBJ2-7; 7 bases fit TRBD1. Trimming at V came to 9 bases and at J to 4 bases, leaving 13 bases not matched to a gene. This CDR3 region has 14 residues. CDR1 is SGHRS and CDR2 is YFSETQ in the germline V gene. The CDR3 loop reads CAIEGAKGKYEQYV. The CDR3 DNA follows: TGCGCCATAGAGGGGGCTAAGGGTAAGTACGAGCAGTACGTC.

CDR3 sequence reads: CASFGLKTYEQYF. In DNA form, the CDR3 reads TGTGCCAGCTTCGGACTGAAGACCTACGAGCAGTACTTC. The V gene is TRBV2, the J gene TRBJ2-7; tentatively, D is TRBD2 (5 bases). Germline V gene lookup returns CDR1 SNHLY and CDR2 FYNNEI. The V gene lost 8 bases and the J gene lost 2 bases, with 13 bases spanning the gap. The CDR3 runs to 13 residues.